The 17 T cell receptor beta chains presented below share a single source sample, sequenced in a study of monozygotic twins with inflammatory bowel disease. TCRdb reprocessed the 5' RACE reads, keeping one entry per CDR3 protein, no DNA. The sample includes about 140,000 distinct CDR3 sequences. Sequencing was performed on blood. The receptors were sampled from a human donor with ulcerative colitis or Crohn's disease, or a healthy co-twin of an affected twin (not recorded which).

The V call is TRBV29-1, the J call TRBJ1-6. Per germline, CDR1 SQVTM and CDR2 ANQGSEA. This CDR3 has 13 residues. The CDR3 reads CSAKYSYNSPLHF.

The chain couples TRBV7-2 to TRBJ2-1; without DNA, the TCRdb call of TRBD1 cannot be checked. The CDR3 runs 15 residues. Germline assignment: CDR1 SGHTA and CDR2 FQGNSA. The CDR3 protein is CASSLFVGGNNEQFF.

The chain is built from TRBV5-1 and TRBJ2-4; TCRdb's assignment of TRBD2 cannot be checked, as there is no DNA. The CDR3 has 17 amino acids. The germline V gene has CDR1 SGHRS and CDR2 YFSETQ. The CDR3 here is CASSPTLSGLPKNIQYF.

The chain couples TRBV19 to TRBJ2-1; without DNA, the TCRdb call of TRBD1 cannot be checked. Germline CDR1 is LNHDA and CDR2 is SQIVND (reference sequence). CDR3 length equals 19 residues. The CDR3 sequence is CASSIILVGTGGSYNEQFF.

The J gene is TRBJ2-7, the V gene TRBV7-9. Germline CDR1 SEHNR, CDR2 FQNEAQ (reference sequence). The CDR3 has 14 residues. This CDR3 reads CASSTMYFSYEQYF.

The chain uses TRBV27 and TRBJ2-7; there is no DNA to check the TCRdb D call of TRBD1. The CDR3 spans 14 residues. Looked up from germline, CDR1 is MNHEY and CDR2 is SMNVEV (reference sequence). CDR3 protein: CASRRTGFSYEQYF.

The chain carries TRBV7-9 and TRBJ1-2. CDR1 and CDR2 (germline): SEHNR, FQNEAQ (reference sequence). The CDR3 consists of 14 residues. CDR3 amino acids: CASSLGLVGEGYTF.

The chain has TRBV20-1 and TRBJ1-5; there is no DNA to check the TCRdb D call of TRBD1. The CDR3 extends over 16 amino acids. The germline gives CDR1 DFQATT, CDR2 SNEGSKA (reference sequence). The CDR3 loop reads CSAGGDSKYSNQPQHF.

The V call is TRBV7-3, the J call TRBJ2-3; TCRdb's D gene call, TRBD1, goes unchecked for lack of DNA. The V gene's germline CDR1 is SGHTA and CDR2 FQGTGA. The CDR3 length is 15 residues. CDR3 sequence: CASSLTGRSTDTQYF.

This chain uses TRBV11-2 with TRBJ1-3; TCRdb's D call, TRBD1, is unchecked because there is no DNA. CDR1 and CDR2 from the germline V gene are SGHAT and FQNNGV. The CDR3 runs 13 residues. Here the CDR3 reads CASSLERLNTIYF.

V usage is TRBV27 and J usage is TRBJ2-7. The CDR3 spans 13 residues. Germline CDR1 MNHEY, CDR2 SMNVEV (reference sequence). The CDR3: CASSLAFYYEQYF.

The gene calls are TRBV25-1 and TRBJ1-3. CDR1 and CDR2 (germline): MGHDK, SYGVNS. CDR3 length: 14 residues. The CDR3 region is CASSEKDPGNTIYF.

The chain couples TRBV27 to TRBJ1-6; TCRdb outputs TRBD1, but without DNA this stays unchecked. CDR1 and CDR2 from the germline V gene are MNHEY and SMNVEV (reference sequence). The CDR3 loop spans 19 amino acids. The CDR3 reads CASSLSSVVGGKENSPLHF.

The chain employs TRBV29-1 and TRBJ2-1. The CDR3 loop spans 13 amino acids. Germline V CDR1 and CDR2: SQVTM, ANQGSEA. CDR3 region: CSVEDEAWNEQFF.

V gene TRBV27 combines with J gene TRBJ1-4. The germline gives CDR1 MNHEY, CDR2 SMNVEV (reference sequence). The CDR3 contains 15 residues. CDR3 loop: CASRKSGRTNEKLFF. Full variable domain (rest looked up from reference TRBV27 and TRBJ1-4): EAQVTQNPRYLITVTGKKLTVTCSQNMNHEYMSWYRQDPGLGLRQIYYSMNVEVTDKGDVPEGYKVSRKEKRNFPLILESPSPNQTSLYFCASRKSGRTNEKLFFGSGTQLSVL.

The genes are TRBV12-3 or TRBV12-4 and TRBJ2-2. This CDR3 has 11 residues. CDR3 residues: CASQGTGELFF.

CDR3 sequence: CASSLTVNSPLHF. The chain couples TRBV5-8 to TRBJ1-6. Germline-derived CDR1 and CDR2 are SGHTS and YDEGEE. This CDR3 spans 13 amino acids. The variable domain in full, with the rest retrieved from reference TRBV5-8 and TRBJ1-6, is EAGVTQSPTHLIKTRGQQATLRCSPISGHTSVYWYQQALGLGLQFLLWYDEGEERNRGNFPPRFSGRQFPNYSSELNVNALELEDSALYLCASSLTVNSPLHFGNGTRLTVT.